This entry lists 10 T cell receptor beta chains sequenced from one sample in a study of graft-versus-host responses after intestinal transplantation. Antigens of these TCRs are unknown. Sequencing was performed with immunoSEQ multiplex PCR; in TCRdb, only in-frame clones are kept and a portion is missing. There are about 51,000 clones in the sample; roughly 90% occur only once, and under 0.65% lies in the top ten. Sequenced material: unstimulated CD4+ T cells sorted from spleen or lymph node cells, taken before transplant. These receptor sequences come from a human donor who was the organ donor for an intestinal transplant.

This chain joins TRBV7-9 and TRBJ2-5; D remains ambiguous. The J call may be wrong; the DNA end is better matched by TRBJ2-7. CDR3 length: 13 amino acids. CDR1 is SEHNR, CDR2 FQNEAQ, per germline (reference sequence). This CDR3 is CASSLGLVSEQYF. The DNA of the CDR3 is TGTGCCAGCAGCTTAGGCCTCGTATCCGAGCAGTACTTC.

The chain couples TRBV19 to TRBJ1-5; D unclear. Trimming left V 3 bases short and J 5 bases short, with 5 bases between. Per the germline V gene, CDR1 is LNHDA and CDR2 is SQIVND (reference sequence). The length of the CDR3 is 12 residues. CDR3: CASSIPYQPQHF. CDR3 bases: TGTGCCAGTAGTATCCCCTATCAGCCCCAGCATTTT.

V is TRBV27 and J is TRBJ2-7, with 8 bases identical to TRBD1. V trimming: 6 bases; J trimming: 2 bases; junction bases outside the gene matches: 6. The CDR3 covers 14 residues. Germline lookup yields CDR1 MNHEY and CDR2 SMNVEV (reference sequence). CDR3 in amino acids: CASRFLTGAYEQYF. CDR3 nucleotides: TGTGCCAGCAGATTCTTGACAGGGGCCTACGAGCAGTACTTC.

V gene TRBV5-6 combines with J gene TRBJ2-1, with D possibly being TRBD2 (7 bases). The V gene lost 0 bases and the J gene lost 8 bases, with 21 bases spanning the gap. Germline values: CDR1 SGHDT, CDR2 YYEEEE. The CDR3 consists of 17 residues. CDR3 bases: TGTGCCAGCAGCTTGGTGGGGGCTCTCGGACTAGGTCATGAGCAGTTCTTC. It codes for CASSLVGALGLGHEQFF.

This sequence joins TRBV10-2 and TRBJ2-7; weak D call: TRBD1 (7 bases). V was clipped by 0 bases and J by 7 bases, with 22 bases between them. CDR3 length: 17 residues. Germline V gene lookup returns CDR1 WSHSY and CDR2 SAAADI. The CDR3 sequence is CASSESTGGGGLREQYF. CDR3 bases: TGCGCCAGCAGTGAGTCGACAGGTGGAGGGGGCCTACGAGAGCAGTACTTC.

This clone was seen a single time. CDR3 nucleotide sequence: TGCGCCAGCAGCCAAGAGACTAGCGGGAGCTTTTCGCTGCCCTACAATGAGCAGTTCTTC. This sequence encodes CASSQETSGSFSLPYNEQFF. The genes are TRBV4-3 and TRBJ2-1; 12 bases align to TRBD2. The CDR3 has 20 amino acids. The ends lost 0 bases at V and 2 bases at J; junction bases unmatched: 11. Germline assignment: CDR1 LGHNA and CDR2 YSLEER.

The sample holds one count of this clone. V usage is TRBV6-6 and J usage is TRBJ1-4, with 8 bases that match TRBD1. J gave up 10 bases and V 5 bases, and 6 bases lay outside the gene matches. The CDR3 is 13 residues long. The germline CDR1 and CDR2 sequences are MNHNY and SVGAGI (reference sequence). CDR3 loop: CASSLRQGRKLFF. Here the CDR3 DNA reads TGTGCCAGCAGTCTGAGACAGGGGCGAAAACTGTTTTTT.

The CDR3 spells CASSKGYTGSYEQYF. As DNA, the CDR3 is TGTGCCAGCAGCAAAGGATATACAGGGTCTTACGAGCAGTACTTC. This chain connects TRBV21-1 to TRBJ2-7; the listed D gene, TRBD1, was not tested against the DNA. TRBV21-1 represents a pseudogene. There are 15 residues in the CDR3.

The chain couples TRBV6-6 to TRBJ2-5; 9 positions match TRBD2. The CDR3 runs to 15 residues. Germline V CDR1 and CDR2: MNHNY, SVGAGI (reference sequence). Trimming cost V 6 bases and J 5 bases; bases outside gene matches: 10. This CDR3 is CASRVAGAGGETQYF. Here the CDR3 DNA reads TGTGCCAGCAGGGTAGCGGGAGCTGGAGGGGAGACCCAGTACTTC.

This chain joins TRBV19 and TRBJ1-6, with 10 bases fitting TRBD1. This CDR3 is 15 amino acids long. The germline V gene has CDR1 LNHDA and CDR2 SQIVND (reference sequence). J was trimmed by 7 bases and V by 5 bases; bases with no gene match: 5. CDR3 amino acids: CASSAQTGGNSPLHF. The CDR3 DNA follows: TGTGCCAGTAGTGCCCAGACAGGGGGCAATTCACCCCTCCACTTT. The variable domain in full, with the rest retrieved from reference TRBV19 and TRBJ1-6, is DGGITQSPKYLFRKEGQNVTLSCEQNLNHDAMYWYRQDPGQGLRLIYYSQIVNDFQKGDIAEGYSVSREKKESFPLTVTSAQKNPTAFYLCASSAQTGGNSPLHFGNGTRLTVT.